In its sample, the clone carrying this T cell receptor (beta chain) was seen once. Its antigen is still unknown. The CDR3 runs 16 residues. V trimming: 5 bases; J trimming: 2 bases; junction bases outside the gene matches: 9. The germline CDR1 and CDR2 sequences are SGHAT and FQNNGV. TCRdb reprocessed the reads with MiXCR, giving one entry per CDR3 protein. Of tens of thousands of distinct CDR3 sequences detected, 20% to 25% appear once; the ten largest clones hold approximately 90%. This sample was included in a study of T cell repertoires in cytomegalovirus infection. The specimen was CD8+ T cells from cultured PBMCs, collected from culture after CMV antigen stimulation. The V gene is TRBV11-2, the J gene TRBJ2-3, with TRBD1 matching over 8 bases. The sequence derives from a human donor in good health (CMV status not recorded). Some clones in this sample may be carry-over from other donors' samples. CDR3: CASSLRDRTFTDTQYF. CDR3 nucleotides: TGTGCCAGCAGCCTCCGGGACAGGACTTTCACAGATACGCAGTATTTT.